The clone carrying this TCR beta chain showed up just a few times. Its specificity is not known. At one end the junction does not follow the germline gene, possibly because of a read error. The entry originates in a study of vaccination effects on CD4 cells after COVID-19. General study points: Vaccine-induced clones in healthy vaccinees cross-reacted with common cold coronaviruses in only 1 of 255 cases. Late post-vaccination, clones induced by infection and those induced by vaccine underwent marked clonal contraction.

From germline, CDR1 is SSHAT and CDR2 FNYEAQ (reference sequence). The CDR3 extends over 16 amino acids. Using viral peptide pools, the ViraFEST assay grew out antigen-specific CD4+ T cells prior to sequencing. Upon completion of 10 to 11 days in culture, CD4+ T cells were isolated. Previously uninfected by SARS-CoV-2, the vaccine recipients also showed negative nucleocapsid antibodies. Peptides at 8.5 to 10 ug/ml and IL-2 at 10 IU/ml were added to two million PBMC per well. On both days 3 and 7, half of the culture medium was replaced with IL-2 medium. TCRdb's copy holds only in-frame clones and misses some; the assay was immunoSEQ multiplex PCR. The table includes approximately 40,000 clones, roughly 70% detected once.

The clonotype was recovered from a human donor who received a COVID-19 vaccine. This material consisted of CD4+ T cells from PBMCs cultured with SARS-CoV-2 spike peptides, taken before COVID-19 vaccination. The V and J genes are TRBV7-7 and TRBJ2-2; TRBD2 might be the D (5 bases). The CDR3 region is CASSLSGNLATGELFF. CDR3 nucleotides: TGTGCTAGCAGCTTAAGCGGAAATTTGGCCACCGGGGAGCTGTTTTTT.